This paragraph reports one T cell receptor beta chain. Its target is not known. This sample is drawn from a study of T cell responses to AZD1222 COVID-19 vaccine. The data were produced by immunoSEQ multiplex PCR, yet TCRdb's version contains in-frame clones alone and is incomplete. Of over 110,000 clones listed, roughly 93% were seen once; the top ten hold 9.3%. Study-level findings and limits: Unmutated variant regions reportedly attract nearly half of all spike-specific TCRs.

Germline V gives CDR1 SGHKS, CDR2 YYEKEE (reference sequence). Unmatched junction bases numbered 19, after V lost 4 bases and J lost 8 bases. The CDR3 covers 17 residues. Sequencing was performed on peripheral blood, taken 28 days after the second AZD1222 dose. The clonotype was recovered from an adult who received the AZD1222 COVID-19 vaccine. The rearrangement joins TRBV5-5 to TRBJ1-2, with 8 positions matching TRBD1. The CDR3 DNA follows: TGTGCCAGCAGCACACTTGGGGGCCAGGGGGCCTCCAGAGGCTACACCTTC. Its translation: CASSTLGGQGASRGYTF. The full variable domain, with the rest looked up from reference TRBV5-5 and TRBJ1-2, is DAGVTQSPTHLIKTRGQQVTLRCSPISGHKSVSWYQQVLGQGPQFIFQYYEKEERGRGNFPDRFSARQFPNYSSELNVNALLLGDSALYLCASSTLGGQGASRGYTFGSGTRLTVV.